This TCR beta chain appears in the sequencing data of a study of vaccination effects on CD4 cells after COVID-19. Whole-study context: Participants got two doses of BNT162b2 or mRNA-1273 vaccine. Notes on the study in general: Few convalescent patients were studied, and early post-infection samples were lacking. Healthy vaccinees' vaccine-induced clones included only 1 of 255 cross-reacting with common cold coronaviruses.

Some clones are missing from TCRdb's copy, which holds only in-frame ones; the method was immunoSEQ multiplex PCR. The data show some 68,000 clones, approximately 79% seen once. On this clone: Its antigen is as yet unknown.

Antigen-specific CD4+ T cell clonotypes were called by their expansion after viral peptide-pool culture in ViraFEST. Around day 10 of culture, CD4+ T cells were separated out. Vaccine recipients lacked prior SARS-CoV-2 infection and had negative nucleocapsid antibodies. Cultivation was performed at 1.5 million to 2.5 million PBMC per well with roughly 9.1 IU/ml IL-2 and roughly 9.9 ug/ml peptides added. The CDR3 has 15 residues. Germline CDR1 reads LGHDT; CDR2 reads YNNKEL (reference sequence). Deletions cut 0 bases from V and 7 bases from J, with 15 bases between. This TCR derives from a human donor who received a COVID-19 vaccine. The material sequenced was CD4+ T cells from PBMCs cultured with HCoV-OC43 spike peptides, taken before COVID-19 vaccination. Indicated subset: HCoV-OC43 spike overlapping peptide pool stimulation. The chain recombines TRBV3-1 (or the pseudogene TRBV3-2) with TRBJ1-2; D is uncertain. CDR3 residues: CASSQDIGGRGGYTF. The CDR3 region has the DNA TGTGCCAGCAGCCAAGATATTGGCGGACGGGGTGGCTACACCTTC.